This T cell receptor beta chain was sequenced for a study of shared clonotypes between healthy human individuals. Looking at the study overall: Those who served as donors were a couple of women and a few men between the ages of 18 and 49.

A word on this clone: Antigen specificity is unknown.

V was pared by 0 bases and J by 7 bases, with 9 bases of the junction left unmatched. The V gene's germline CDR1 is SGHDT and CDR2 YYEEEE. This CDR3 comprises 16 residues. This was a deep-level run. Sequenced by immunoSEQ multiplex PCR; TCRdb stores in-frame clones only, minus some. The profile covers about 1,800,000 clones, with about 95% appearing a single time and under 1.5% taken by the ten largest. Naive CD8 cells, CD45RO-negative and positively selected for CCR7, excluded terminally differentiated effector memory CD45RA+ cells. Only Caucasian adults living in Nashville, Tennessee made up the donor group. Study outcomes and limitations: Relative to their counterparts shared across all four donors, non-shared clonotypes exhibited diminished generation probabilities.

Sequencing input: naive CD8+ T cells sorted from blood. The genes are TRBV5-6 and TRBJ1-5, with 8 bases aligning to TRBD1. This clonotype originated in a man aged 18 to 29 in good health. CDR3 protein: CASSLGGTGGNQPQHF. CDR3 coding DNA: TGTGCCAGCAGCTTGGGGGGGACAGGCGGAAACCAGCCCCAGCATTTT. Drawing the rest from reference TRBV5-6 and TRBJ1-5, the complete variable domain is DAGVTQSPTHLIKTRGQQVTLRCSPKSGHDTVSWYQQALGQGPQFIFQYYEEEERQRGNFPDRFSGHQFPNYSSELNVNALLLGDSALYLCASSLGGTGGNQPQHFGDGTRLSIL.